This TCR beta chain is drawn from a study of T-cell reconstitution after alpha-beta-depleted transplantation in children (TCRdb year 2016). For context, the study as a whole: Using TCR repertoire profiling, the study quantitatively followed how T-cell immune reconstitution unfolded in children after TCRalphabeta/CD19-depleted allogeneic hematopoietic cell transplantation. Broader findings and caveats from the paper: Over the following months the frequencies of hyperexpanded clones went down, and after one year T-cell counts and TCRbeta diversity were mostly credited to newly produced T cells. The apparently early recovery of alphabetaT-cell counts about two months after transplant reportedly depended on only several hundred rapidly expanded clones that came from non-depleted graft cells. The high TCRbeta diversity at day 60 in some patients was ascribed to recipient T cells and intrathymic progenitors that had survived conditioning.

The method was PCR. Sequenced using an Illumina HiSeq 2500. TCR libraries were prepared with molecular barcoding, using unique molecular identifiers to normalize TCRbeta repertoire quantification. The public reads were reprocessed in TCRdb via fastp at Q25 and MiXCR, keeping in-frame beta chains. Each record represents a unique CDR3 protein, reported with the most common genes and DNA among its rows. The sample table records 400,000 to 550,000 distinct CDR3 sequences; more than 9% of these occur just once. The ten largest clones capture around 2% of the sample. The treatment or condition label, read with the paper, signifies: allogeneic hematopoietic cell transplantation with graft depleted of TCRalphabeta T cells and CD19 B cells. The transplant recipients were children given TCRalphabeta/CD19-depleted allogeneic hematopoietic cell grafts. This clonotype was detected many times. The target of this receptor is not known. The input lacks base qualities; no much larger clone sits a single base away.

For CDR1 and CDR2, the germline V gene lists SGHAT and FQNNGV. The CDR3 holds 15 amino acids from the cysteine to the phenylalanine. CDR3 DNA only is kept here, 45 bases in frame from base 1. The junction shows trimming of 0 bases on V and 2 bases on J, plus 11 bases between the germline ends. The source was PBMCs, collected before TCRalphabeta/CD19-depleted stem cell transplant. The V and J genes are TRBV11-2 and TRBJ2-7, with no confident D gene call. This receptor was identified in a child aged 2-15 years with inherited bone marrow failure, due to receive a stem cell transplant. The CDR3 region: CASSLDFSPAYEQYF. The DNA reads as follows: TGTGCCAGCAGCTTAGATTTTAGCCCCGCCTACGAGCAGTACTTC.